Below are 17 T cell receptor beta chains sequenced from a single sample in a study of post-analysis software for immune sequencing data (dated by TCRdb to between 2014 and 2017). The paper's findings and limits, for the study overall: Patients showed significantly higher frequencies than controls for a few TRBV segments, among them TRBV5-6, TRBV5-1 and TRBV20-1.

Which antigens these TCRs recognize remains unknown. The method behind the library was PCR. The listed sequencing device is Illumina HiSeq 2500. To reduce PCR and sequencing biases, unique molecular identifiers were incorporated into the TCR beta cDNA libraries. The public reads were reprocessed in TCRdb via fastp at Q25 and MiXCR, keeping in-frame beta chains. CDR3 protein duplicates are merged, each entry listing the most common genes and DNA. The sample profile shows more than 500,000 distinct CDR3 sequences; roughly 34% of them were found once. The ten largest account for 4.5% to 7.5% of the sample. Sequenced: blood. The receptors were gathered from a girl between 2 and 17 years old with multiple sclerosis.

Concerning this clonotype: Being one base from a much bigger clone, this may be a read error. The CDR3 reads CASSQGAGHPHF. CDR3 bases: TGTGCCAGCAGCCAAGGGGCAGGGCACCCCCACTTT. The V gene is TRBV4-2, the J gene TRBJ1-6; tentative D call: TRBD1 (5 bases). This CDR3 has 12 residues. Trimming removed 1 base at V and 18 bases at J, with 13 bases between. Germline V gives CDR1 LGHNA, CDR2 YNFKEQ.

Here the CDR3 reads CASSSFRDRVSNQPQHF. As DNA, the CDR3 is TGTGCCAGCAGTTCCTTCCGGGACAGGGTTAGCAATCAGCCCCAGCATTTT. The V and J genes are TRBV27 and TRBJ1-5; 9 bases align to TRBD1. This CDR3 spans 17 amino acids. V shed 4 bases and J 0 bases; nucleotides not matched to a gene: 7. The germline V gene has CDR1 MNHEY and CDR2 SMNVEV (reference sequence).

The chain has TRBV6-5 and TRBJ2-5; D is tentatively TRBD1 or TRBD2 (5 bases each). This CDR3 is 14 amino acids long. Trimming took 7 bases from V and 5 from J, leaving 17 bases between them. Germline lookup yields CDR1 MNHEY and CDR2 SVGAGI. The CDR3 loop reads CASMKQGAQETQYF. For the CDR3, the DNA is TGTGCCAGCATGAAGCAGGGAGCACAGGAGACCCAGTACTTC.

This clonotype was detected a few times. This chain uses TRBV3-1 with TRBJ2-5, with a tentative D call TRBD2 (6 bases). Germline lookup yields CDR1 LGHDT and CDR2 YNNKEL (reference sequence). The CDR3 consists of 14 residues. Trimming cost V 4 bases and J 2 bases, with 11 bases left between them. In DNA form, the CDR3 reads TGTGCCAGCAGCCGACCGGGACTGCAAGAGACCCAGTACTTC. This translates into CASSRPGLQETQYF.

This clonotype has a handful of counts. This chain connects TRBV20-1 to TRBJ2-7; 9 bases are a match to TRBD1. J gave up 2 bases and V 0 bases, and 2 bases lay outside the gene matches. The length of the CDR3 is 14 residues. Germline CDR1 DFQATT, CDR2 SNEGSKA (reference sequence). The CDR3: CSAREGDRAYEQYF. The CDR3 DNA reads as TGCAGTGCTAGAGAAGGGGACAGGGCCTACGAGCAGTACTTC.

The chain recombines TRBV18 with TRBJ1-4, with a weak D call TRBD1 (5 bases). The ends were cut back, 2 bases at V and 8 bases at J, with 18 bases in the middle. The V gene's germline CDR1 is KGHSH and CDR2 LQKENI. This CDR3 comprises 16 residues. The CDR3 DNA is TGTGCCAGCTCACCAAACGGCCAAGGGGCAGGGGAAAAACTGTTTTTT. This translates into CASSPNGQGAGEKLFF.

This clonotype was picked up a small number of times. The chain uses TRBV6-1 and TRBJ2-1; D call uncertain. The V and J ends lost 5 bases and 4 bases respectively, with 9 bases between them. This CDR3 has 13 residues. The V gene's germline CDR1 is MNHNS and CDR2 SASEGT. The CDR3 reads CASSSTRYNEQFF. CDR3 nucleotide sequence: TGTGCCAGCAGTAGTACACGATACAATGAGCAGTTCTTC.

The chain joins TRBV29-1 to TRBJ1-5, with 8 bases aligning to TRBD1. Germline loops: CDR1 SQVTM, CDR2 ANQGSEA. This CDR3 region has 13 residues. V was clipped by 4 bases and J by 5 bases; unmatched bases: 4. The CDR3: CSVGGTGDQPQHF. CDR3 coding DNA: TGCAGCGTTGGAGGGACAGGAGATCAGCCCCAGCATTTT.

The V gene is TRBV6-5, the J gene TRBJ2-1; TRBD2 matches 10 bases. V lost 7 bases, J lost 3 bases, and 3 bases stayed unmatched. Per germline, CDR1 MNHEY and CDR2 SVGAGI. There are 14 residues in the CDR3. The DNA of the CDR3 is TGTGCCAGCACCCGACTAGCGGGCTACAATGAGCAGTTCTTC. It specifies CASTRLAGYNEQFF.

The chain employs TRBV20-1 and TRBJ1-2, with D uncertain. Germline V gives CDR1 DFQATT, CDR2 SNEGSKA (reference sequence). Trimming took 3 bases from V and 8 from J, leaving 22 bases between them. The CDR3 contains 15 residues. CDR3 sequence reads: CSARNQAWTPAGYTF. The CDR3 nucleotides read TGCAGTGCTAGGAATCAGGCTTGGACCCCCGCGGGCTACACCTTC.

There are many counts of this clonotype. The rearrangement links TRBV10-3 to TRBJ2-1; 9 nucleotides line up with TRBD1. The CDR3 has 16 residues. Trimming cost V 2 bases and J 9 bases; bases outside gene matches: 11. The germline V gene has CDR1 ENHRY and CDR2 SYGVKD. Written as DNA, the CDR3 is TGTGCCATCAGTGAGCATATTGGACAGGGGATAGGTGAGCAGTTCTTC. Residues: CAISEHIGQGIGEQFF.

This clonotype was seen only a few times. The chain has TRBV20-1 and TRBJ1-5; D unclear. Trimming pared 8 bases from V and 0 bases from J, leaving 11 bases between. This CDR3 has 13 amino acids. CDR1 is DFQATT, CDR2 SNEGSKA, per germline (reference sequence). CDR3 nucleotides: TGCAGTTTAGGGTTTAATAGCAATCAGCCCCAGCATTTT. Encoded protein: CSLGFNSNQPQHF.

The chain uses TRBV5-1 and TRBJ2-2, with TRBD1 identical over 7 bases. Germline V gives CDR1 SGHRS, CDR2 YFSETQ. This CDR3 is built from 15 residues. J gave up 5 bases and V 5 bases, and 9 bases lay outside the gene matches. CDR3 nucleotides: TGCGCCAGCAGTCTGACAGGGCCTGGAACCGGGGAGCTGTTTTTT. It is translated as CASSLTGPGTGELFF.

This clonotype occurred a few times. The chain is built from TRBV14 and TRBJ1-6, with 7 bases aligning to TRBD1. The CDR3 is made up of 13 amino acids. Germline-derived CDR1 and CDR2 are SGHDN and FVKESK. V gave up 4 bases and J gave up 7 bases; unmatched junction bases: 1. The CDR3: CASSPGGNSPLHF. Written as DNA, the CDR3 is TGTGCCAGCAGCCCAGGGGGGAATTCACCCCTCCACTTT.

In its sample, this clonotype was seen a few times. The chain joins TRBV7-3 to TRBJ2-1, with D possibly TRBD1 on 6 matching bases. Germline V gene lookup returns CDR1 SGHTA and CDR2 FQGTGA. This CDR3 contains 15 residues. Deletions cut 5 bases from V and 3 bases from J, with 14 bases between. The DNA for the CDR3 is TGTGCCAGCAGCCCAAGGACAGCGCTCTACAATGAGCAGTTCTTC. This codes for CASSPRTALYNEQFF.

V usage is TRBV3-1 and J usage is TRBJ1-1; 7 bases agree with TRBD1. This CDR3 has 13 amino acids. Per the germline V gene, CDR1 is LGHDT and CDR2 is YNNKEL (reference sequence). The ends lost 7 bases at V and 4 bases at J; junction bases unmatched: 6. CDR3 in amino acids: CASTPTGSTEAFF. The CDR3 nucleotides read TGTGCCAGCACCCCGACAGGGAGCACTGAAGCTTTCTTT.

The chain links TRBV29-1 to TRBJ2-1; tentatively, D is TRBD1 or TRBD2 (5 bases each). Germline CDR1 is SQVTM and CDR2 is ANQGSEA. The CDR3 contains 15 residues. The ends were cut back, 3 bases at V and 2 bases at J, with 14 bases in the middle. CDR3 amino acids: CSVDGTLYAYNEQFF. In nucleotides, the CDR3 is TGCAGCGTTGACGGGACCCTTTACGCCTACAATGAGCAGTTCTTC.